The 2 T cell receptor beta chains below come from one sample, sequenced in a study of cytomegalovirus exposure and HLA in healthy donors. Repertoires were generated with immunoSEQ multiplex PCR, while TCRdb's copy carries only in-frame clones and drops some. Of more than 150,000 clones in the sample, 70% to 90% were seen once. The sequenced material came from PBMCs. These receptors came from a man in his late teens or twenties in good health and CMV-seronegative.

CDR3 residues: CASSPLSYEQYF. The CDR3 nucleotides read TGTGCCAGCTCCCCCCTGTCCTACGAGCAGTACTTC. The rearrangement joins TRBV18 to TRBJ2-7; D gene uncertain. Germline values: CDR1 KGHSH, CDR2 LQKENI. The V and J ends lost 6 bases and 1 base respectively, with 7 bases between them. This CDR3 is 12 amino acids long.

The chain uses TRBV25-1 and TRBJ2-1; 8 bases agree with TRBD1. The CDR3 covers 15 residues. Unmatched junction bases numbered 8, after V lost 6 bases and J lost 4 bases. Germline V CDR1 and CDR2: MGHDK, SYGVNS. The CDR3 region has the DNA TGTGCCAGCAGCCGGGGACAGGTCCTTTACAATGAGCAGTTCTTC. Translating gives CASSRGQVLYNEQFF.